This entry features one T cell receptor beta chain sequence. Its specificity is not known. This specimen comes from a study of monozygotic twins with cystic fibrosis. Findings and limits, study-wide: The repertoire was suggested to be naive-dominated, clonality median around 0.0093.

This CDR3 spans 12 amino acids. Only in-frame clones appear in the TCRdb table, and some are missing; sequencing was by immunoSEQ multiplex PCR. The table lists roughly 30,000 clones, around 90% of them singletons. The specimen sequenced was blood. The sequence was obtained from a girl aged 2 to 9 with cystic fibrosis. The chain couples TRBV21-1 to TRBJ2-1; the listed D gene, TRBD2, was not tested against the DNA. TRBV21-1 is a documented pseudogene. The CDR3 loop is CASTSLGREAFF. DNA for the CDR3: TGTGCCAGCACCTCACTCGGGCGGGAAGCGTTCTTC.